In this sample, the clone carrying this T cell receptor (beta chain) turned up a few times. Its antigen is unknown. About 120 mL of blood, on average, came from one heparinised draw per donor. V lost 6 bases and J lost 1, with 16 bases in between. The germline V gene encodes CDR1 LNHDA and CDR2 SQIVND (reference sequence). CDR3 length: 15 amino acids. The data were obtained in a study of beta chain features in type 1 diabetes. The study, taken as a whole, reports: The naive, central memory and Treg TCRB repertoires looked more alike in patients than they did in healthy donors. More deletions and fewer insertions at VDJ junctions were seen in type 1 diabetes patients. Shortening that was moderate but significant affected the TCRB CDR3s of Type 1 diabetes patients in all four CD4+ subsets.

Expressed TCRB transcripts were sequenced after all isolated RNA was converted to cDNA. About 3.5 million reads per sample on average were obtained from naive, central memory and regulatory T cell samples. TCRdb's table, derived via immunoSEQ multiplex PCR, lists solely in-frame clones and lacks some. The table shows roughly 250,000 clones, with approximately 20% occurring only once. The specimen sequenced was naive CD4+ T cells from blood. The J gene is TRBJ2-7, the V gene TRBV19, with D hard to call. This TCR derives from a woman aged 40 to 50 with type 1 diabetes. As DNA, the CDR3 is TGTGCCAGTAGGGCTGGCCCGGGTTCGTCCTACGAGCAGTACTTC. Encoded protein: CASRAGPGSSYEQYF. The variable domain in full, completed from reference TRBV19 and TRBJ2-7, reads DGGITQSPKYLFRKEGQNVTLSCEQNLNHDAMYWYRQDPGQGLRLIYYSQIVNDFQKGDIAEGYSVSREKKESFPLTVTSAQKNPTAFYLCASRAGPGSSYEQYFGPGTRLTVT.